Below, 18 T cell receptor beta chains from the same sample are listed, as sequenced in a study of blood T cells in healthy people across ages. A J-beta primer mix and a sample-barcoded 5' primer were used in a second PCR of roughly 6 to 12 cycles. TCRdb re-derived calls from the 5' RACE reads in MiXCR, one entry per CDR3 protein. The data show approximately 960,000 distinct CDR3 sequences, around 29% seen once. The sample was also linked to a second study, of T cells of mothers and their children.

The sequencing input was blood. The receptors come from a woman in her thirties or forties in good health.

The CDR3 DNA follows: TGTGCCAGCAGCGTAGATTTCAGGAACACTGAAGCTTTCTTT. Translation gives CASSVDFRNTEAFF. The J gene is TRBJ1-1, the V gene TRBV9; no firm D call. Germline CDR1 is SGDLS and CDR2 is YYNGEE. V shed 0 bases and J shed 1 base, with 7 bases lying between them. CDR3 length equals 14 residues.

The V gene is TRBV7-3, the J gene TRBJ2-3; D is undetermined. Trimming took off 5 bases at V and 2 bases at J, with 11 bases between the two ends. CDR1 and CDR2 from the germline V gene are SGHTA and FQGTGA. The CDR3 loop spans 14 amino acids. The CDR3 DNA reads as TGTGCCAGCAGCGTCGACACGAACACAGATACGCAGTATTTT. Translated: CASSVDTNTDTQYF.

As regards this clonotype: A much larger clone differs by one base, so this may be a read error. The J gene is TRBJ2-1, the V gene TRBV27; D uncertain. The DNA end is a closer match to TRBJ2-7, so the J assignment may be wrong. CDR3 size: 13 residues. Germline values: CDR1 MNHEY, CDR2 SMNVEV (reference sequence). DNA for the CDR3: TGTGCCAGCAGTTTAATTTCCTACAATGAGCAGTACTTC. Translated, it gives CASSLISYNEQYF.

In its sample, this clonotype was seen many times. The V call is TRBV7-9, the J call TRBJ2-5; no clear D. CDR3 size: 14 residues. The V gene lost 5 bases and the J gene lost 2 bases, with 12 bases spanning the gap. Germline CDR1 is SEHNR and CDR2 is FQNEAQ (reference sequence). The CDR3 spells CASSQDGVQETQYF. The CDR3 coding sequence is TGTGCCAGCAGCCAGGACGGAGTTCAAGAGACCCAGTACTTC.

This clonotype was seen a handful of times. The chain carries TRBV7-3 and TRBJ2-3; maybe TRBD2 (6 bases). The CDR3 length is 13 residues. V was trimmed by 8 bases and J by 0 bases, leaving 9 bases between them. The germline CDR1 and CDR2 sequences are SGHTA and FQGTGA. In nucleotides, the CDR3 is TGTGCCAGCGGGGGGTCTAGCACAGATACGCAGTATTTT. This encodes CASGGSSTDTQYF.

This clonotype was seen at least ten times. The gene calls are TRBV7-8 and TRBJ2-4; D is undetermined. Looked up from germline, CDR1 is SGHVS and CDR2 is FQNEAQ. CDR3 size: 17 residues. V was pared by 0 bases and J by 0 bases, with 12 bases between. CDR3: CASSLASQMIAKNIQYF. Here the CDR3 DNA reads TGTGCCAGCAGCTTAGCCTCTCAGATGATAGCCAAAAACATTCAGTACTTC.

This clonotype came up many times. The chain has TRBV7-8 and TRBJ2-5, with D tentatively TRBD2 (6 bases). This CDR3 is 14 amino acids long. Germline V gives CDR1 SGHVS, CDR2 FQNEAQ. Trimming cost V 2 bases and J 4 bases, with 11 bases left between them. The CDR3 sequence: CASSLRRRGETQYF. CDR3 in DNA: TGTGCCAGCAGCTTAAGGAGGCGGGGAGAGACCCAGTACTTC. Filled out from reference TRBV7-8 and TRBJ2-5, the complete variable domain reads GAGVSQSPRYKVAKRGQDVALRCDPISGHVSLFWYQQALGQGPEFLTYFQNEAQLDKSGLPSDRFFAERPEGSVSTLKIQRTQQEDSAVYLCASSLRRRGETQYFGPGTRLLVL.

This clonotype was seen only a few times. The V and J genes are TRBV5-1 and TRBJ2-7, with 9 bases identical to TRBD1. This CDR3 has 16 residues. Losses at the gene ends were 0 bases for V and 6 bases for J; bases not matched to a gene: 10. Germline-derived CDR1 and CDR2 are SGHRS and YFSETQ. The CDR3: CASSLDPPGQGSEQYF. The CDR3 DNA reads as TGCGCCAGCAGCTTGGACCCACCGGGACAGGGTAGCGAGCAGTACTTC.

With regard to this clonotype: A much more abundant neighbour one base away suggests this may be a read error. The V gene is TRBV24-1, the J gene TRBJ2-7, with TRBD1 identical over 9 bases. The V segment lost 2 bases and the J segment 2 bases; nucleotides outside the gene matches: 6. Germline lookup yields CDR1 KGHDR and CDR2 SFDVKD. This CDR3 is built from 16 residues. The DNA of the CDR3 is TGTGCCACCAGTGATTGGGACAGGGACGGCCCCTACGAGCAGTACTTC. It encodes CATSDWDRDGPYEQYF.

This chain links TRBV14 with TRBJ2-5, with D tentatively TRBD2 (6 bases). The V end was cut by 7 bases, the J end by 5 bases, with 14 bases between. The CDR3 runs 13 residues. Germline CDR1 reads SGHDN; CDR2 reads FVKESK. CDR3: CASNLRDGETQYF. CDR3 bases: TGTGCCAGCAACCTGCGGGATGGGGAGACCCAGTACTTC.

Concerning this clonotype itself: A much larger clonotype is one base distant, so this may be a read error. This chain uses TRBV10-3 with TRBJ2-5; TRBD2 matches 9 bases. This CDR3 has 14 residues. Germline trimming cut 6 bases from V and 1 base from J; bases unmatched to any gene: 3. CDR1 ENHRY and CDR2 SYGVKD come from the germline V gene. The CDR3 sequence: CAIRETSGQETQYF. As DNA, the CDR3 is TGTGCCATCAGGGAGACTAGCGGCCAAGAGACCCAGTACTTC.

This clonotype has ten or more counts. CDR3: CASSGRLAAYNEQFF. In nucleotides, the CDR3 is TGTGCCAGCAGTGGAAGACTAGCGGCCTACAATGAGCAGTTCTTC. The chain uses TRBV6-1 and TRBJ2-1; 9 nucleotides match TRBD2. The V segment lost 4 bases and the J segment 2 bases; nucleotides outside the gene matches: 3. CDR3 size: 15 residues. Germline CDR1 MNHNS, CDR2 SASEGT.

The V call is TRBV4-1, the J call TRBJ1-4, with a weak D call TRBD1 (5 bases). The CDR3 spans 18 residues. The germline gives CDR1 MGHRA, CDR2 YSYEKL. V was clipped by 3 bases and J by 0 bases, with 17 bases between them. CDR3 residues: CASSQTGRGFSTNEKLFF. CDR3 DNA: TGCGCCAGCAGCCAGACCGGAAGGGGATTTTCAACTAATGAAAAACTGTTTTTT.

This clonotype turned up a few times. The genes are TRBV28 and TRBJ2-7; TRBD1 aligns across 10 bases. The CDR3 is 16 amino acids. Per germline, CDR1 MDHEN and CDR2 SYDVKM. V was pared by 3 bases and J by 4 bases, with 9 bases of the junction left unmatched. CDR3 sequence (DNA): TGTGCCAGCAGTTTCCAGGGACAGGGGAGCCTATACGAGCAGTACTTC. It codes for CASSFQGQGSLYEQYF.

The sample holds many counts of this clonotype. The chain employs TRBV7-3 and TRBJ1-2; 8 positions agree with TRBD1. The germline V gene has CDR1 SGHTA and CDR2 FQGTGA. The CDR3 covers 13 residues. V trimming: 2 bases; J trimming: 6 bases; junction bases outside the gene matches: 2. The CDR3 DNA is TGTGCCAGCAGCTTACCAGGGGGCGATGGCTACACCTTC. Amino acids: CASSLPGGDGYTF.

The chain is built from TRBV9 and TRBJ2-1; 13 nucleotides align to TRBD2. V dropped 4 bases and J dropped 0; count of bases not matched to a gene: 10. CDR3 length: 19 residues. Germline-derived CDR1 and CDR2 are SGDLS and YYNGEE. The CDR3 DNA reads TGTGCCAGCAGCCCAGAGCCGGGACTAGCGGGGTCCTCCTACAATGAGCAGTTCTTC. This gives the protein CASSPEPGLAGSSYNEQFF.

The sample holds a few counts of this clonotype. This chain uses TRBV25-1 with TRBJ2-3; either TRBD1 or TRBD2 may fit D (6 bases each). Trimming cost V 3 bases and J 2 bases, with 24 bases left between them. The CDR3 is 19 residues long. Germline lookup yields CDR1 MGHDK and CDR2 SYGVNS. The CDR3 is CASSEDLGGQSEDTDTQYF. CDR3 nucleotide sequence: TGTGCCAGCAGTGAGGATTTGGGGGGCCAGTCGGAGGACACAGATACGCAGTATTTT.

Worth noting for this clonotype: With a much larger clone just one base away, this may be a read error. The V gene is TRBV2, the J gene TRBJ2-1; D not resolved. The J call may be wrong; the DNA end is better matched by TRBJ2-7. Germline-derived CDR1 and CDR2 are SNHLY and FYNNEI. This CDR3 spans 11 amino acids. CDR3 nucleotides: TGTGCCAGCAGGACCTACAATGAGCAGTACTTC. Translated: CASRTYNEQYF.